One sample yielded the 17 T cell receptor beta chains listed below, sequenced in a study of cytomegalovirus exposure and HLA in healthy donors. A multiplex PCR was run with 60 Vbeta primers and 13 Jbeta primers. Sequencing was performed with immunoSEQ multiplex PCR; in TCRdb, only in-frame clones are kept and a portion is missing. The sample includes some 200,000 clones, 60% to 85% seen only once; the top ten take around a sixth. Sequencing was carried out using PBMCs. The receptors come from a man aged 40-55 years in good health and CMV-seronegative.

This clone was picked up one time. The genes are TRBV6-5 and TRBJ1-1; TRBD1 might be the D (6 bases). Trimming removed 0 bases at V and 0 bases at J, with 11 bases between. The CDR3 spans 16 residues. Germline CDR1 reads MNHEY; CDR2 reads SVGAGI. CDR3 sequence: CASSYSGGEMNTEAFF. DNA of the CDR3: TGTGCCAGCAGTTACTCAGGGGGGGAAATGAACACTGAAGCTTTCTTT.

V gene TRBV15 combines with J gene TRBJ2-1; TRBD2 matches 12 bases. V dropped 5 bases and J dropped 4; count of bases not matched to a gene: 9. Germline lookup yields CDR1 LNHNV and CDR2 YYDKDF (reference sequence). This CDR3 contains 17 residues. CDR3 in amino acids: CATSPELAGGSYNEQFF. The CDR3 bases are TGTGCCACCAGCCCTGAGCTAGCGGGAGGGTCTTACAATGAGCAGTTCTTC.

This clone came up once. The gene calls are TRBV19 and TRBJ2-5; 7 nucleotides agree with TRBD2. V gave up 3 bases and J gave up 5 bases; unmatched junction bases: 9. The V gene's germline CDR1 is LNHDA and CDR2 SQIVND (reference sequence). The CDR3 runs 15 residues. The CDR3 sequence is CASSIMREMGETQYF. DNA for the CDR3: TGTGCCAGTAGTATCATGCGGGAGATGGGTGAGACCCAGTACTTC.

This clone is a singleton in its sample. The chain recombines TRBV19 with TRBJ2-7; maybe TRBD1 (6 bases). Germline-derived CDR1 and CDR2 are LNHDA and SQIVND (reference sequence). Trimming removed 3 bases from V and 3 bases from J, with 15 bases in between. CDR3 size: 15 residues. CDR3 nucleotide sequence: TGTGCCAGTAGTATCGCGGCAGGGGTAGACTACGAGCAGTACTTC. The encoded protein is CASSIAAGVDYEQYF.

This clone has more than one count but fewer than ten. CDR3 protein: CASSLELAAYNEQFF. As DNA, the CDR3 is TGTGCCAGCAGCTTAGAGCTAGCGGCGTACAATGAGCAGTTCTTC. The V gene is TRBV7-3, the J gene TRBJ2-1; 7 nucleotides line up with TRBD2. This CDR3 spans 15 amino acids. Trimming removed 2 bases from V and 4 bases from J; junction bases left unmatched: 5. Germline CDR1 is SGHTA and CDR2 is FQGTGA.

The chain combines TRBV27 with TRBJ1-1; no clear D. This CDR3 contains 16 residues. V was shortened by 4 bases and J by 10 bases, with 25 bases between the two germline ends. Per germline, CDR1 MNHEY and CDR2 SMNVEV (reference sequence). In DNA, the CDR3 is TGTGCCAGCAGTTCGCCCCCCTCAAGATCTTTACTCGGAGCTTTCTTT. This encodes CASSSPPSRSLLGAFF.

The chain carries TRBV4-2 and TRBJ2-2; the match to TRBD2 covers 10 bases. The CDR3 is 15 residues long. Germline V gives CDR1 LGHNA, CDR2 YNFKEQ. Trimming at V came to 4 bases and at J to 4 bases, leaving 3 bases not matched to a gene. The chain's CDR3 is CASSRAGGVTGELFF. CDR3 bases: TGTGCCAGCAGCCGAGCGGGAGGGGTCACCGGGGAGCTGTTTTTT.

This clone has a handful of counts. The gene calls are TRBV29-1 and TRBJ1-2; TRBD1 aligns across 7 bases. Germline CDR1 is SQVTM and CDR2 is ANQGSEA. Unmatched junction bases numbered 8, after V lost 6 bases and J lost 4 bases. CDR3 length: 13 residues. The CDR3 protein is CSVVTGNIYGYTF. Here the CDR3 DNA reads TGCAGCGTAGTGACAGGGAATATCTATGGCTACACCTTC.

The chain recombines TRBV23-1 with TRBJ2-3, with TRBD2 matching 10 bases. TRBV23-1 is noted as an ORF with a role that remains uncertain. The junction had 14 bases not matched to a gene; V was cut back by 7 bases and J by 1 base. This CDR3 has 18 amino acids. Here the CDR3 reads CASTWTSGTSRGTDTQYF. In nucleotides, the CDR3 is TGCGCCAGCACCTGGACTAGCGGAACATCAAGGGGCACAGATACGCAGTATTTT.

This chain uses TRBV19 with TRBJ1-3; D remains ambiguous. V lost 8 bases to trimming and J lost 8 bases, with 13 bases between them. Germline V gene sequence: CDR1 LNHDA, CDR2 SQIVND (reference sequence). The CDR3 length is 12 residues. The CDR3 nucleotides are TGTGCCAGTGGAGTTGACTCGGACACCATATATTTT. This encodes CASGVDSDTIYF.

The rearrangement uses TRBV27 and TRBJ2-1; TRBD2 aligns across 9 bases. V dropped 5 bases and J dropped 2; count of bases not matched to a gene: 7. The V gene's germline CDR1 is MNHEY and CDR2 SMNVEV (reference sequence). The CDR3 is 16 amino acids. The CDR3 loop is CASSIKLAGPYNEQFF. The CDR3 DNA reads as TGTGCCAGCAGTATCAAACTAGCGGGCCCCTACAATGAGCAGTTCTTC.

The chain has TRBV19 and TRBJ1-5, with D unclear. V was shortened by 4 bases and J by 0 bases, with 13 bases between the two germline ends. Germline loops: CDR1 LNHDA, CDR2 SQIVND (reference sequence). This CDR3 has 16 residues. The CDR3, as DNA: TGTGCCAGTAGTACCCGTACCCCTAGTAGCAATCAGCCCCAGCATTTT. Translation gives CASSTRTPSSNQPQHF.

The chain links TRBV10-3 to TRBJ1-1; no definite D call. Germline lookup yields CDR1 ENHRY and CDR2 SYGVKD. Trimming pared 6 bases from V and 3 bases from J, leaving 11 bases between. The CDR3 has 13 residues. CDR3 DNA: TGTGCCATCAGCCGTGTGAGGGACACTGAAGCTTTCTTT. This encodes CAISRVRDTEAFF.

This clone was detected only a few times. V gene TRBV2 combines with J gene TRBJ2-6; TRBD2 might be the D (6 bases). Germline CDR1 and CDR2: SNHLY and FYNNEI. The length of the CDR3 is 18 residues. Trimming took 3 bases from V and 0 from J, leaving 15 bases between them. CDR3: CASSDRLVIGSGANVLTF. The CDR3 DNA follows: TGTGCCAGCAGTGACAGACTAGTTATTGGCTCTGGGGCCAACGTCCTGACTTTC.

The chain has TRBV9 and TRBJ1-1, with TRBD1 identical over 7 bases. Per the germline V gene, CDR1 is SGDLS and CDR2 is YYNGEE. CDR3 length: 14 amino acids. The J segment lost 1 base and the V segment lost 4 bases, leaving 4 bases of the junction unmatched. In DNA form, the CDR3 reads TGTGCCAGCAGCCAGGGACAGAGGAACACTGAAGCTTTCTTT. Translation: CASSQGQRNTEAFF.

Turning to this clone: The junction and the germline gene differ at one end; a read error may be behind it. This chain connects TRBV27 to TRBJ2-7, with TRBD1 matching over 7 bases. The CDR3 totals 13 residues. In germline, CDR1 is MNHEY, CDR2 SMNVEV (reference sequence). DNA of the CDR3: TGTGCCAGCAGCAGACAGGGATCCTCCGAGCAGTACTTC. This translates into CASSRQGSSEQYF.

The V and J genes are TRBV5-1 and TRBJ1-2, with a possible D match to TRBD1 (5 bases). V was clipped by 4 bases and J by 3 bases, with 16 bases between them. CDR1 and CDR2 (germline): SGHRS, YFSETQ. The CDR3 loop spans 15 amino acids. The CDR3 region is CASSPGGGDDYGYTF. The CDR3 bases are TGCGCCAGCAGCCCAGGCGGGGGGGATGACTATGGCTACACCTTC. Full variable domain (missing parts from reference TRBV5-1 and TRBJ1-2): KAGVTQTPRYLIKTRGQQVTLSCSPISGHRSVSWYQQTPGQGLQFLFEYFSETQRNKGNFPGRFSGRQFSNSRSEMNVSTLELGDSALYLCASSPGGGDDYGYTFGSGTRLTVV.